The 23 T cell receptor beta chains below were found in one sample sequenced in a study of cytomegalovirus exposure and HLA in healthy donors. Use of 60 Vbeta and 13 Jbeta primers characterized the PCR. Only in-frame clones appear in the TCRdb table, and some are missing; sequencing was by immunoSEQ multiplex PCR. The data hold roughly 190,000 clones, with roughly 81% observed a single time. The sequenced material came from PBMCs. The receptors derive from a young woman in good health and CMV-seropositive.

As DNA, the CDR3 is TGCGCCAGCAGCCTTGATACCGGGGAGGATCAGCCCCAGCATTTT. It specifies CASSLDTGEDQPQHF. V is TRBV5-1 and J is TRBJ1-5, with unresolved D. Trimming took 4 bases from V and 5 from J, leaving 16 bases between them. The CDR3 has 15 amino acids. Germline assignment: CDR1 SGHRS and CDR2 YFSETQ.

This chain joins TRBV6-5 and TRBJ2-1, with D perhaps matching TRBD2 (6 bases). Trimming cost V 6 bases and J 0 bases, with 9 bases left between them. Germline loops: CDR1 MNHEY, CDR2 SVGAGI. CDR3 length equals 14 residues. DNA for the CDR3: TGTGCCAGCAGGCGGGGAAGCTCCTACAATGAGCAGTTCTTC. Encoded protein: CASRRGSSYNEQFF.

The rearrangement joins TRBV6-5 to TRBJ2-7, with TRBD2 matching over 11 bases. V dropped 6 bases and J dropped 4; count of bases not matched to a gene: 5. The CDR3 spans 14 residues. Germline CDR1 reads MNHEY; CDR2 reads SVGAGI. The CDR3 here is CASSLAGGVYEQYF. CDR3 sequence (DNA): TGTGCCAGCAGCTTAGCGGGAGGGGTGTACGAGCAGTACTTC.

V usage is TRBV7-2 and J usage is TRBJ1-3; D is perhaps TRBD1 (5 bases). The CDR3 is made up of 14 amino acids. V lost 0 bases and J 2 bases, leaving 5 bases between the germline ends. CDR1 and CDR2 from the germline V gene are SGHTA and FQGNSA. The CDR3 nucleotides read TGTGCCAGCAGCTTAGCAGGGGCTGGAAACACCATATATTTT. It specifies CASSLAGAGNTIYF.

This chain connects TRBV4-1 to TRBJ1-1, with 7 nucleotides matching TRBD1. The CDR3 has 14 residues. The V gene's germline CDR1 is MGHRA and CDR2 YSYEKL. J was trimmed by 11 bases and V by 3 bases; bases with no gene match: 12. The CDR3 bases are TGCGCCAGCAGCCAGGAAAGATACAGGGGCGCTGCTTTCTTT. It specifies CASSQERYRGAAFF.

The chain recombines TRBV28 with TRBJ1-2, with D possibly being TRBD1 (5 bases). This CDR3 region has 15 residues. V shed 5 bases and J shed 1 base, with 14 bases lying between them. Germline V gene sequence: CDR1 MDHEN, CDR2 SYDVKM. The CDR3 DNA sequence: TGTGCCAGCAGTCGAGGACGGGGGTTTAACTATGGCTACACCTTC. It codes for CASSRGRGFNYGYTF.

Here the CDR3 DNA reads TGTGCCAGCAGCTGGGGACTAGAGGATTTCTACGAGCAGTACTTC. Its protein is CASSWGLEDFYEQYF. V and J are TRBV7-2 and TRBJ2-7; 8 nucleotides align to TRBD2. Germline CDR1 is SGHTA and CDR2 is FQGNSA. This CDR3 has 15 residues. Trimming removed 4 bases from V and 3 bases from J; junction bases left unmatched: 8.

DNA of the CDR3: TGTGCCAGCAGGTCCGATCGGGAGAGTAGCAATCAGCCCCAGCATTTT. Translated, it gives CASRSDRESSNQPQHF. The chain joins TRBV28 to TRBJ1-5; D ambiguous. Trimming shortened V by 6 bases and J by 0 bases, and 15 bases separated the two germline ends. This CDR3 contains 16 residues. CDR1 MDHEN and CDR2 SYDVKM come from the germline V gene.

The sample holds a few counts of this clone. This chain uses TRBV7-3 with TRBJ2-6, with D possibly TRBD1 on 7 matching bases. This CDR3 comprises 15 residues. The ends were cut back, 5 bases at V and 2 bases at J, with 10 bases in the middle. CDR1 is SGHTA and CDR2 is FQGTGA in the germline V gene. CDR3 DNA: TGTGCCAGCAGCGCGGGACAGCCTGGGGCCAACGTCCTGACTTTC. It is translated as CASSAGQPGANVLTF.

The rearrangement joins TRBV4-3 to TRBJ1-2; D might be TRBD1 (6 bases). This CDR3 contains 15 residues. V shed 4 bases and J shed 0 bases, with 12 bases lying between them. CDR1 and CDR2 from the germline V gene are LGHNA and YSLEER. The CDR3 DNA reads as TGCGCCAGCAGCCGGGAACAGGGAGCTAACTATGGCTACACCTTC. Residues: CASSREQGANYGYTF.

As regards this clone: The same CDR3 can be traced to other DNA sequences in this sample. This chain joins TRBV7-2 and TRBJ1-2, with D tentatively TRBD1 (5 bases). The CDR3 spans 14 residues. Between the trimmed V and J ends, which lost 2 bases and 4 bases, there was a span of 11 bases. Germline V CDR1 and CDR2: SGHTA, FQGNSA. For the CDR3, the DNA is TGTGCCAGCAGCTTAATGCAGGGATTCTATGGCTACACCTTC. Translated: CASSLMQGFYGYTF.

The chain is built from TRBV2 and TRBJ1-4; TRBD1 might be the D (6 bases). The CDR3 spans 16 residues. The V end lost 2 bases, the J end lost 8 bases, and 18 bases lay between the germline ends. CDR1 SNHLY and CDR2 FYNNEI come from the germline V gene. The CDR3 region has the DNA TGTGCCAGCAGTGAACAGGGGACGGCCATGAAAGAAAAACTGTTTTTT. Protein sequence: CASSEQGTAMKEKLFF.

This clone was recorded only once. This chain links TRBV5-1 with TRBJ2-5, with 11 bases aligning to TRBD2. The V segment lost 5 bases and the J segment 5 bases; nucleotides outside the gene matches: 2. The V gene's germline CDR1 is SGHRS and CDR2 YFSETQ. The CDR3 is made up of 13 amino acids. DNA of the CDR3: TGCGCCAGCAGAGCTAGCGGGGGGGAGACCCAGTACTTC. Protein: CASRASGGETQYF.

The chain combines TRBV2 with TRBJ2-3; 7 nucleotides line up with TRBD2. This CDR3 has 13 residues. With V trimmed by 11 bases and J by 1 base, 6 bases remained unmatched. CDR1 is SNHLY, CDR2 FYNNEI, per germline. The CDR3: CAGMGLRTDTQYF. The DNA for the CDR3 is TGTGCCGGAATGGGACTACGCACAGATACGCAGTATTTT.

This clone has a handful of counts. This chain joins TRBV29-1 and TRBJ1-1, with a weak D call TRBD1 (6 bases). The length of the CDR3 is 11 residues. Trimming took 4 bases from V and 5 from J, leaving 8 bases between them. Germline CDR1 and CDR2: SQVTM and ANQGSEA. In DNA, the CDR3 is TGCAGCGTTGCGAGGGGGACTGAAGCTTTCTTT. Its protein is CSVARGTEAFF. Complete variable domain (other parts from reference TRBV29-1 and TRBJ1-1): SAVISQKPSRDICQRGTSLTIQCQVDSQVTMMFWYRQQPGQSLTLIATANQGSEATYESGFVIDKFPISRPNLTFSTLTVSNMSPEDSSIYLCSVARGTEAFFGQGTRLTVV.

The V call is TRBV7-8, the J call TRBJ2-7, with unresolved D. The CDR3 length is 15 residues. V was pared by 2 bases and J by 3 bases, with 14 bases between. CDR1 is SGHVS, CDR2 FQNEAQ, per germline. The CDR3 nucleotides are TGTGCCAGCAGCTTATTGGCTAGAAATCACTACGAGCAGTACTTC. Amino acids: CASSLLARNHYEQYF.

This rearrangement joins TRBV19 to TRBJ2-7; 9 bases are a match to TRBD1. Trimming at V came to 5 bases and at J to 4 bases, leaving 9 bases not matched to a gene. Per the germline V gene, CDR1 is LNHDA and CDR2 is SQIVND (reference sequence). The CDR3 totals 15 residues. The CDR3: CASSVTGTGTYEQYF. CDR3 DNA: TGTGCCAGTAGTGTTACCGGGACAGGGACGTACGAGCAGTACTTC.

This clone was found a few times. Written as DNA, the CDR3 is TGCGCCAGCAGCTTGGGACAGCCCAATGAAAAACTGTTTTTT. Its translation is CASSLGQPNEKLFF. This chain connects TRBV5-1 to TRBJ1-4; possible D gene TRBD1, 5 bases. The CDR3 covers 14 residues. Trimming cost V 0 bases and J 5 bases, with 8 bases left between them. Germline V lookup: CDR1 SGHRS, CDR2 YFSETQ.

The chain has TRBV7-9 and TRBJ1-2; D remains ambiguous. The CDR3 consists of 13 residues. V shed 1 base and J shed 4 bases, with 7 bases lying between them. CDR1 is SEHNR, CDR2 FQNEAQ, per germline (reference sequence). CDR3 DNA sequence: TGTGCCAGCAGCTTAGGAGAAGTCTATGGCTACACCTTC. Translated, it gives CASSLGEVYGYTF.

This chain links TRBV7-9 with TRBJ2-1, with D maybe TRBD2 (6 bases). With 0 bases removed from V and 10 bases from J, the gap between germline ends came to 19 bases. There are 16 residues in the CDR3. Germline assignment: CDR1 SEHNR and CDR2 FQNEAQ (reference sequence). The CDR3 sequence: CASSLALEGVGLEQFF. CDR3 nucleotide sequence: TGTGCCAGCAGCTTAGCATTGGAGGGAGTGGGTTTGGAGCAGTTCTTC.

The CDR3 sequence is CAWSHTGGARNQPQHF. The CDR3 DNA reads TGTGCCTGGAGCCACACGGGGGGCGCGAGGAATCAGCCCCAGCATTTT. The chain employs TRBV30 and TRBJ1-5, with a tentative D call TRBD1 (6 bases). The CDR3 runs 16 residues. V gave up 3 bases and J gave up 4 bases, with 19 bases separating them. Germline-derived CDR1 and CDR2 are GTSNPN and SVGIG (reference sequence).

This chain uses TRBV19 with TRBJ2-5, with 8 bases identical to TRBD1. This CDR3 comprises 14 residues. Germline assignment: CDR1 LNHDA and CDR2 SQIVND (reference sequence). V was clipped by 5 bases and J by 2 bases; unmatched bases: 4. The CDR3 DNA follows: TGTGCCAGTAGTTTCCGACAGGGGCAAGAGACCCAGTACTTC. It encodes CASSFRQGQETQYF.

The chain is built from TRBV7-9 and TRBJ1-4, with no clear D. With 4 bases removed from V and 7 bases from J, the gap between germline ends came to 10 bases. The CDR3 sequence is 13 residues long. The germline gives CDR1 SEHNR, CDR2 FQNEAQ (reference sequence). This CDR3 is CASSSGGVEKLFF. In DNA, the CDR3 is TGTGCCAGCAGCTCCGGCGGTGTTGAAAAACTGTTTTTT.